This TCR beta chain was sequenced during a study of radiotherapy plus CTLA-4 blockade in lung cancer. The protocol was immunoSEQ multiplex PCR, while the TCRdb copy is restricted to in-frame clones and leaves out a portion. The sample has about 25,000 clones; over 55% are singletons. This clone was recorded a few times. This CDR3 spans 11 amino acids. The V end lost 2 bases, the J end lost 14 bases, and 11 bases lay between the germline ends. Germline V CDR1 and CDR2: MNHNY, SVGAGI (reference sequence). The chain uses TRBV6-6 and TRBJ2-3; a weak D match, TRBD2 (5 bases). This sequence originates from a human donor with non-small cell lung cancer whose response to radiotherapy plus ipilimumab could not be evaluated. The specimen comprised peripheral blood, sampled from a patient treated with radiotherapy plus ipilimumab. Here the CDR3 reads CASSYIGEGYF. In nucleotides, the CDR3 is TGTGCCAGCAGTTACATCGGGGAAGGGTATTTT.